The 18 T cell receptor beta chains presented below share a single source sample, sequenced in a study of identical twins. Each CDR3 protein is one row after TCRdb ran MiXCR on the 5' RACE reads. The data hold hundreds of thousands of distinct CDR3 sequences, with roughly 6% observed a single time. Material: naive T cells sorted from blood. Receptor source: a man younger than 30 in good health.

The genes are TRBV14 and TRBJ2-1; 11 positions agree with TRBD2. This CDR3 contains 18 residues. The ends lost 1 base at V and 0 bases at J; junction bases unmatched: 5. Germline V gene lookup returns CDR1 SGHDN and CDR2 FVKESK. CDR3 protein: CASSQVGTSGSSYNEQFF. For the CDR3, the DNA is TGTGCCAGCAGCCAAGTCGGGACTAGCGGAAGCTCCTACAATGAGCAGTTCTTC.

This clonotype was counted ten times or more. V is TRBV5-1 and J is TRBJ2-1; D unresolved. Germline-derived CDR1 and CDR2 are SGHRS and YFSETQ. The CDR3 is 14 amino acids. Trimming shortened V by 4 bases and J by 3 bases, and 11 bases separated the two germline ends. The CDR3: CASSPEVRYNEQFF. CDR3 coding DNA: TGCGCCAGCAGCCCCGAGGTACGCTACAATGAGCAGTTCTTC. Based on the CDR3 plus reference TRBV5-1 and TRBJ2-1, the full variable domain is KAGVTQTPRYLIKTRGQQVTLSCSPISGHRSVSWYQQTPGQGLQFLFEYFSETQRNKGNFPGRFSGRQFSNSRSEMNVSTLELGDSALYLCASSPEVRYNEQFFGPGTRLTVL.

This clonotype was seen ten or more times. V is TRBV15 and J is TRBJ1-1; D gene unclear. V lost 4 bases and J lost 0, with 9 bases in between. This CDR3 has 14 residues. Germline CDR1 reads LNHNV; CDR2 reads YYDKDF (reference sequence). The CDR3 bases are TGTGCCACCAGCAAGGCGGGCCTGAACACTGAAGCTTTCTTT. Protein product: CATSKAGLNTEAFF.

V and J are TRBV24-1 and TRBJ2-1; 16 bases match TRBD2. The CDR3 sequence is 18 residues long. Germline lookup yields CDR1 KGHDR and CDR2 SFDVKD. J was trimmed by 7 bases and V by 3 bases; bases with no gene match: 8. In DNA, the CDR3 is TGTGCCACCAGTGATCCCGGGACTAGCGGGAGGGCGGAGAATGAGCAGTTCTTC. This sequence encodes CATSDPGTSGRAENEQFF.

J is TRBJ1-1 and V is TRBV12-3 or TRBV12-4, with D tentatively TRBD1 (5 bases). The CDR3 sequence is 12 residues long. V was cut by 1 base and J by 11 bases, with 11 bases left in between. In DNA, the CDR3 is TGTGCCAGCAGTTTAGTATCCCGGGGGGCTTTCTTT. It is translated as CASSLVSRGAFF.

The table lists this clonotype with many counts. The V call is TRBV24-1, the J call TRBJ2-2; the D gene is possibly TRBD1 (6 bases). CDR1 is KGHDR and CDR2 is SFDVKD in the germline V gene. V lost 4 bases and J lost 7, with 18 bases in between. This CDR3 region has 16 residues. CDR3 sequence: CATSDNFSGVGGELFF. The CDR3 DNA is TGTGCCACCAGTGACAATTTTTCAGGGGTCGGCGGGGAGCTGTTTTTT.

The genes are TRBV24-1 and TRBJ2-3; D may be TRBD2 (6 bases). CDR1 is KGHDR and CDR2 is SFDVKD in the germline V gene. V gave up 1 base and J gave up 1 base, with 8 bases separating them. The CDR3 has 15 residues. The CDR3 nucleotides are TGTGCCACCAGTGATTTAGGCGGGGGCACAGATACGCAGTATTTT. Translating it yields CATSDLGGGTDTQYF.

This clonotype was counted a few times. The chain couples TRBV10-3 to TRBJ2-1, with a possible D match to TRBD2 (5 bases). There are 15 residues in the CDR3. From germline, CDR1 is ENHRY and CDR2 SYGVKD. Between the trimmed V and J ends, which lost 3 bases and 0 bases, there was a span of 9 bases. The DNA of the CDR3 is TGTGCCATCAGTGACTCAGCGGACTCCTACAATGAGCAGTTCTTC. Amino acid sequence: CAISDSADSYNEQFF.

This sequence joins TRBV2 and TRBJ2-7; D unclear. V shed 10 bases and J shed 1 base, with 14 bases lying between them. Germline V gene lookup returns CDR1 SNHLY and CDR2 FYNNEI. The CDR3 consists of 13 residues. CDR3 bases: TGTGCCACTATCAGGACGGATTCCTACGAGCAGTACTTC. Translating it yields CATIRTDSYEQYF.

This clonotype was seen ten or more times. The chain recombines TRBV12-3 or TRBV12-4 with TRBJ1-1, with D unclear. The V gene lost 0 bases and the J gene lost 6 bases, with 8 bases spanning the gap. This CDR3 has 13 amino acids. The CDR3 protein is CASSLAEVPEAFF. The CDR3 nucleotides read TGTGCCAGCAGTTTAGCGGAGGTTCCTGAAGCTTTCTTT.

The CDR3 DNA reads TGTGCCAGCAGCTACCCGGGACAGGGGGCAGGGTATACCGGGGAGCTGTTTTTT. This encodes CASSYPGQGAGYTGELFF. The V and J genes are TRBV11-2 and TRBJ2-2; 12 nucleotides agree with TRBD1. Trimming at V came to 4 bases and at J to 5 bases, leaving 11 bases not matched to a gene. This CDR3 has 18 residues. CDR1 is SGHAT, CDR2 FQNNGV, per germline. The variable domain in full, completed from reference TRBV11-2 and TRBJ2-2, reads EAGVAQSPRYKIIEKRQSVAFWCNPISGHATLYWYQQILGQGPKLLIQFQNNGVVDDSQLPKDRFSAERLKGVDSTLKIQPAKLEDSAVYLCASSYPGQGAGYTGELFFGEGSRLTVL.

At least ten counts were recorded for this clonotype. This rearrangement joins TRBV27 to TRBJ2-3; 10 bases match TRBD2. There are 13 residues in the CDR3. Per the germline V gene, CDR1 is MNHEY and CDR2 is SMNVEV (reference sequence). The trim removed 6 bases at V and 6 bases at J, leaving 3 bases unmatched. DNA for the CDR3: TGTGCCAGCAGGGGACTAGCGCACGATACGCAGTATTTT. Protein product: CASRGLAHDTQYF.

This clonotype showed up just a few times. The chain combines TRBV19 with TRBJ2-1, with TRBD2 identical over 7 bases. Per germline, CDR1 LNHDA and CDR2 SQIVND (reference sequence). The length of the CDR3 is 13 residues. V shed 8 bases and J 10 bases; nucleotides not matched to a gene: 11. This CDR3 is CASGRLALGEQFF. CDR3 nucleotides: TGTGCCAGTGGGAGACTAGCTTTAGGAGAGCAGTTCTTC. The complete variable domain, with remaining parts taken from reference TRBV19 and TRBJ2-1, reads DGGITQSPKYLFRKEGQNVTLSCEQNLNHDAMYWYRQDPGQGLRLIYYSQIVNDFQKGDIAEGYSVSREKKESFPLTVTSAQKNPTAFYLCASGRLALGEQFFGPGTRLTVL.

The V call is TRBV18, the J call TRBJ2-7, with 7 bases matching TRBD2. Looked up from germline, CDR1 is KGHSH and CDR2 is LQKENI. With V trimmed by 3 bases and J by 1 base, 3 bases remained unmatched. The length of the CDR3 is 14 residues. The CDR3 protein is CASSPRGGSYEQYV. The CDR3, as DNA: TGTGCCAGCTCACCCCGCGGGGGATCCTACGAGCAGTACGTC.

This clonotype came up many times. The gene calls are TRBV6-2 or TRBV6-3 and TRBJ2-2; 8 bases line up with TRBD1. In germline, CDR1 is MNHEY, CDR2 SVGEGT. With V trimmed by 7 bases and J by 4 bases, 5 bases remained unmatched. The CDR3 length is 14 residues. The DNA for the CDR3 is TGTGCCAGCAACCCCGGACAGGGCACCGGGGAGCTGTTTTTT. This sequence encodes CASNPGQGTGELFF.

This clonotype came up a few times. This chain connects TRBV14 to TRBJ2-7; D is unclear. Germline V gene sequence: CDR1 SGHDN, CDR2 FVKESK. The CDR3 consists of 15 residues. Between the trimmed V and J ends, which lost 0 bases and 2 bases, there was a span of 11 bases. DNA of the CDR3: TGTGCCAGCAGCCAAGAAACTTTGAGGCCCTACGAGCAGTACTTC. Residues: CASSQETLRPYEQYF. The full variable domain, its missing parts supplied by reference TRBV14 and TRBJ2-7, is EAGVTQFPSHSVIEKGQTVTLRCDPISGHDNLYWYRRVMGKEIKFLLHFVKESKQDESGMPNNRFLAERTGGTYSTLKVQPAELEDSGVYFCASSQETLRPYEQYFGPGTRLTVT.

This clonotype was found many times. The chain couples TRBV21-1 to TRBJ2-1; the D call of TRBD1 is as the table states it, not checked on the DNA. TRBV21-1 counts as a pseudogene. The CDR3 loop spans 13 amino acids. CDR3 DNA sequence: TGTGCCAGCAGCAAAGCCCAACAGGGGGAGGAGTTCTTC. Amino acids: CASSKAQQGEEFF.

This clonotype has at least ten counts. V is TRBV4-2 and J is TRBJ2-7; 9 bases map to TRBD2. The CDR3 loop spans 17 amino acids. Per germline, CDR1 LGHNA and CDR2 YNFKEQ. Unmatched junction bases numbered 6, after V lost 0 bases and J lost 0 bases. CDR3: CASSQEPSGTCSYEQYF. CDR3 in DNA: TGTGCCAGCAGCCAAGAGCCTAGCGGGACCTGCTCCTACGAGCAGTACTTC.